Listed here is a single T cell receptor beta chain. Its target antigen remains unknown. No much larger clone exists at a distance of one base, and base qualities are not known. Peripheral blood CD8+ and CD4+ T cells from healthy donors, Susac syndrome patients and multiple sclerosis patients were profiled using high-throughput TCR beta sequencing. Treatment-naive patients with stable or active relapsing-remitting disease fulfilling revised McDonald criteria were used as multiple sclerosis controls. Bulk CD8+ and CD4+ T cells were purified by magnetic negative isolation, whereas CD8+ TEMRA cells were enriched by FACS. Blood was collected in EDTA tubes and processed within 24 hours, with PBMCs isolated through density gradient centrifugation. PBMCs intended for TCR sequencing were frozen in liquid nitrogen and were later thawed in a 37 degrees C water bath. A purity of at least 90% was achieved for sorted or isolated CD4+, CD8+ and CD8+ TEMRA cells.

RNA was extracted using the RNeasy kit, and roughly 0.5 to 1 ug of the RNA was reverse transcribed with random hexamers. The immunoSEQ multiplex PCR assay, covering 54 Vbeta and 13 Jbeta segments, was used to amplify TCR beta CDR3 regions. PCR amplification bias was corrected by using a synthetic template baseline for primer optimization and computational correction. The authors' pipeline ran thus. Reads were assigned to V, D and J genes according to IMGT and analyzed in immunoSEQ Analyzer, with only productive sequences retained. To calculate clonality, Shannon entropy was normalized by log2 of the number of productive unique sequences and then subtracted from one. Public and private clones were assessed among the 100 most prevalent clones of each patient and control. Clones were defined as Susac-specific if absent from the healthy and MS cohorts, from around 1,100 published viral clones and from other ImmuneACCESS disease sequences. TCRdb applied fastp at Q25 and MiXCR to the public reads, then kept only in-frame beta chains. Merged by CDR3 protein, the rows form single entries marked with the most common genes and DNA. The V and J calls and clone size are TCRdb's, not the authors'. The sample has some 130,000 distinct CDR3 sequences on record, around 75% of them singletons. Of the sample, 0.45% to 0.65% falls within the top ten clones.

The data originate from a study of CD8 T cells in Susac syndrome (dated by TCRdb to about 2019). Broadly, across the study: Whether CD8+ T cell activation and differentiation in Susac syndrome was antigen driven was tested using repertoire sequencing. Clonality of the CD8+ T cell repertoire was compared between 11 to 12 healthy donors, roughly 14 Susac syndrome patients and some 15 multiple sclerosis patients.

Results the study describes overall, beyond this receptor: The number of individuals in the TCR sequencing and HLA analysis was recognized as being relatively small.

V is trimmed back by 3 bases and J by 8 bases, and the junction contains 6 bases that no gene match accounts for. The germline V gene (reference sequence) supplies CDR1 LNHDA and CDR2 SQIVND. The CDR3, cysteine through phenylalanine, is 15 amino acids long. Kept here is only the CDR3 DNA, which spans 45 bases and is read in frame from base 1. The chain was built from TRBV19 and TRBJ2-1; a stretch of 11 junction bases matches TRBD2. This TCR came from a human donor with multiple sclerosis. The material sequenced was CD8+ T cells from PBMCs. The DNA sequence is given as TGTGCCAGTAGTATTTTCCTAGCGGGGGGCTATGAGCAGTTCTTC. This encodes CASSIFLAGGYEQFF. The full variable domain, with segments outside the CDR3 supplied by the reference TRBV19 and TRBJ2-1 proteins, appears as DGGITQSPKYLFRKEGQNVTLSCEQNLNHDAMYWYRQDPGQGLRLIYYSQIVNDFQKGDIAEGYSVSREKKESFPLTVTSAQKNPTAFYLCASSIFLAGGYEQFFGPGTRLTVL.